This T cell receptor (beta chain) was observed in a study of blood T cell repertoires in COVID-19. In germline, CDR1 is SGHKS, CDR2 YYEKEE (reference sequence). CDR3 size: 15 residues. After removal of 4 bases from V and 5 bases from J, the junction contained 6 bases not matched to a gene. Authors' data handling: Amplification of reference gene primers provided the estimated nucleated cell counts. Measured with immunoSEQ multiplex PCR; TCRdb has only the in-frame clones, and not every one. V, J and clone size were drawn from that table, and D and trimming were deduced from the DNA. The sample has roughly 250,000 clones; 86% are singletons. Participants spanned ages roughly 18 to 90 years and resided in about 24 US areas. Grouping used clinical history reported by participants in a survey and questionnaire.

Source material: PBMCs or T cells enriched from blood (not recorded which). The sequence was obtained from a woman between 35 and 50 years old with acute COVID-19. The chain uses TRBV5-5 and TRBJ1-2; TRBD1 aligns across 12 bases. CDR3 nucleotide sequence: TGTGCCAGCAGCGTAGGGACAGGGGGCCGGTATGGCTACACCTTC. This gives the protein CASSVGTGGRYGYTF.